The present T cell receptor (beta chain) was sequenced within a study of shared clonotypes between healthy human individuals. Libraries were prepared by immunoSEQ multiplex PCR; TCRdb keeps only in-frame clonotypes and omits some of them. The sample carries 850,000 to 1,200,000 clones, about 75% recorded once. The ends were cut back, 1 base at V and 0 bases at J, with 7 bases in the middle. This CDR3 comprises 15 residues. Per germline, CDR1 GTSNPN and CDR2 SVGIG (reference sequence). The gene calls are TRBV30 and TRBJ1-6; D is ambiguous. The source is a man younger than 35 in good health. Input material: memory CD4+ T cells sorted from blood. Noted subset: CD45RA-negative fraction. CDR3 DNA sequence: TGTGCCTGGAGTGGTCAAAGCTCCTATAATTCACCCCTCCACTTT. Translation gives CAWSGQSSYNSPLHF. The complete variable domain, with remaining parts taken from reference TRBV30 and TRBJ1-6, reads SQTIHQWPATLVQPVGSPLSLECTVEGTSNPNLYWYRQAAGRGLQLLFYSVGIGQISSEVPQNLSASRPQDRQFILSSKKLLLSDSGFYLCAWSGQSSYNSPLHFGNGTRLTVT.